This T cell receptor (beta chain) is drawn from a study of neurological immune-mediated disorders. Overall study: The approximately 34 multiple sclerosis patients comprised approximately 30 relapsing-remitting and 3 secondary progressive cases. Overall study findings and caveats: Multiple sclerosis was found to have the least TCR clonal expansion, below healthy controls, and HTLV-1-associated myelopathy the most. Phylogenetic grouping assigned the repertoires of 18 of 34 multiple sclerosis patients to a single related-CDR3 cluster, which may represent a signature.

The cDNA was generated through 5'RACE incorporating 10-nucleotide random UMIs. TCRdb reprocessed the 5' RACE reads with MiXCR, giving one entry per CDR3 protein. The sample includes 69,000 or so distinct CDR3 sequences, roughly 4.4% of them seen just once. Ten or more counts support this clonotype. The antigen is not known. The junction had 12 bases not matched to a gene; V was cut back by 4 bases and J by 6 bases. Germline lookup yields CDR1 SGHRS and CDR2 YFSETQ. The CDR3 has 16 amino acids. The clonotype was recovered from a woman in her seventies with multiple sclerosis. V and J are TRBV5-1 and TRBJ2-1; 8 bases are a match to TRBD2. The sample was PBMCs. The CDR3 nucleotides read TGCGCCAGCAGCCCCGGTGGGAGCGGGAGTGCCAATGAGCAGTTCTTC. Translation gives CASSPGGSGSANEQFF.